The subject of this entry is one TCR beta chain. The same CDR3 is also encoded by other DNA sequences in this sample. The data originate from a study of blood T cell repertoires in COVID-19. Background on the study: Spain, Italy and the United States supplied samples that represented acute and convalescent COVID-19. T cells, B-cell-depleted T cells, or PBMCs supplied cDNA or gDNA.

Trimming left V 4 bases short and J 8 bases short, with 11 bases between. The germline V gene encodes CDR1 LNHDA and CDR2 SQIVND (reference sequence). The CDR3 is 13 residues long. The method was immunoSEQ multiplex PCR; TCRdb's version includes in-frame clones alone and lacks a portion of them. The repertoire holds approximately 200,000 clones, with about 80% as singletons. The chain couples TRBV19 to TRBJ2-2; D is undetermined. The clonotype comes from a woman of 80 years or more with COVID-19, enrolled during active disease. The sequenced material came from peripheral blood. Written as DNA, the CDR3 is TGTGCCAGTAGTAGGCAGGCGCCTGGGGAGCTGTTTTTT. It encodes CASSRQAPGELFF.